A selection of T cell receptor beta chains follows, all from one sample in a study of shared clonotypes between healthy human individuals. Data came from immunoSEQ multiplex PCR; TCRdb stores just in-frame clones and leaves some out. The sample shows 400,000 to 500,000 clones, around 80% of them seen only once. Source material: PBMCs. These receptors all come from a woman aged 40 to 50 in good health. Some clones in this sample may be carry-over from other donors' samples. CDR3s include the opening cysteine and the closing phenylalanine or tryptophan. D genes are given only for firm matches. Not all rows give a size; the values are once, few, many and, for expanded clones, a class.

V	size	J	D	CDR3	DNA
TRBV7-8	-	TRBJ1-3	-	CASTQLGGGVAGNTIYF	TGTGCCAGCACACAGTTGGGGGGGGGCGTAGCGGGAAACACCATATATTTT
TRBV7-8	-	TRBJ2-2	TRBD1	CASSQRTGSNTGELFF	TGTGCCAGCAGCCAGAGGACAGGGTCGAACACCGGGGAGCTGTTTTTT
TRBV5-4	-	TRBJ2-7	TRBD2	CASSPGGLAATYEQYF	TGTGCCAGCAGCCCGGGGGGACTAGCGGCTACCTACGAGCAGTACTTC
TRBV7-8	-	TRBJ2-1	-	CASSFGSNYNEQFF	TGTGCCAGCAGCTTCGGTAGCAATTACAATGAGCAGTTCTTC
TRBV7-8	-	TRBJ2-7	-	CASSLVGQGMYEQYF	TGTGCCAGCAGCTTAGTTGGTCAGGGGATGTACGAGCAGTACTTC
TRBV27	-	TRBJ2-4	TRBD1	CASSAALRDRGHKNIQYF	TGTGCCAGCAGTGCCGCCCTCCGGGACAGGGGGCATAAAAACATTCAGTACTTC
TRBV19	few	TRBJ2-2	-	CASMVGTGELFF	TGTGCCAGTATGGTAGGGACCGGGGAGCTGTTTTTT
TRBV4-2	many	TRBJ1-1	-	CASSEGPYEAFF	TGTGCCAGCAGCGAAGGGCCATATGAAGCTTTCTTT
TRBV7-8	few	TRBJ2-1	-	CASSLAQLDNLFF	TGTGCCAGCAGCTTAGCACAACTAGACAATCTATTCTTC
TRBV7-2	-	TRBJ2-7	TRBD2	CASRGAGSAYEQYF	TGTGCCAGCCGGGGAGCGGGGTCAGCCTACGAGCAGTACTTC
TRBV2	-	TRBJ2-7	-	CAFGGAASSYEQYF	TGTGCCTTCGGCGGAGCAGCAAGCTCCTACGAGCAGTACTTC
TRBV28	-	TRBJ2-7	TRBD2	CASSYPSTTSGRALSVDEQYF	TGTGCCAGCAGTTACCCATCAACGACTAGCGGGAGGGCACTATCTGTGGACGAGCAGTACTTC
TRBV6-4	-	TRBJ2-2	TRBD1	CASREGQGETGELFF	TGTGCCAGCAGAGAGGGACAGGGTGAGACCGGGGAGCTGTTTTTT
TRBV14	-	TRBJ1-1	-	CASSQILDGTEAFF	TGTGCCAGCAGCCAAATCCTGGACGGAACTGAAGCTTTCTTT
TRBV2	-	TRBJ1-5	TRBD1	CASSQGAGPAEPQHF	TGTGCCAGCAGTCAGGGGGCAGGACCGGCTGAGCCCCAGCATTTT
TRBV19	-	TRBJ2-5	TRBD2	CASSRGLAGDHQGTQYF	TGTGCCAGTAGCCGCGGACTAGCGGGGGACCACCAGGGGACCCAGTACTTC
TRBV19	-	TRBJ2-3	TRBD1	CASRGLGNMNTDTQYF	TGTGCCAGCAGGGGGCTCGGAAATATGAACACAGATACGCAGTATTTT
TRBV11-1	-	TRBJ2-1	-	CASSLDRQASRQFF	TGTGCCAGCAGCTTGGACCGACAGGCGAGTCGCCAGTTCTTC
TRBV30	-	TRBJ2-2	-	CAWSWGLAGELFF	TGTGCCTGGAGCTGGGGACTTGCCGGGGAGCTGTTTTTT
TRBV5-1	-	TRBJ2-7	-	CASSLSGANSYEQYF	TGCGCCAGCAGCTTGTCAGGGGCCAACTCCTACGAGCAGTACTTC
TRBV27	-	TRBJ1-4	-	CASSLYYSQLMKKLFF	TGTGCCAGCAGTTTATACTACAGTCAGTTAATGAAGAAACTGTTTTTT
TRBV15	-	TRBJ2-1	TRBD1	CATSRERQGFGLSSSYNEQFF	TGTGCCACCAGCAGGGAAAGACAGGGTTTTGGACTCTCGTCCTCCTACAATGAGCAGTTCTTC